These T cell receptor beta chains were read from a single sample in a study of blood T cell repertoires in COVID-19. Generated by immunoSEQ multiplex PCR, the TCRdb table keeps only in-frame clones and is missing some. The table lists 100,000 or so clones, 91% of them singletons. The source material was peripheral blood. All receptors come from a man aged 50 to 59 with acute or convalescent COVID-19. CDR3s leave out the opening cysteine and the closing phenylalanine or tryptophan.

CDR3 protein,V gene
ASSLFGTSGGDTDTQY,TRBV28
ASSTRQGLISGNTIY,TRBV19
ASSEGRGLTEAF,TRBV25-1
ASSSMGRGQETQY,TRBV5-1
ASSYGAIANQPQH,TRBV19
ASSFAGFGPDTQY,TRBV5-4
ASSDPGTGGYT,TRBV3-1/TRBV3-2
ASSQTGQANNEQY,TRBV14
ASSTGPYEQY,TRBV6-5
ASSQDGRQGTQY,TRBV4-1
ASSLTPLAVNTGELF,TRBV7-3
ASSRQGGNQPQH,TRBV2
ASRAGTGLTGELF,TRBV9
ASRAEEGYEQF,TRBV23-1
ASSSQGSGQPQH,TRBV27
ASSSLVGITEAF,TRBV7-3
ASSQGTSGNNEQF,TRBV3-1/TRBV3-2
SASIGANYGYT,TRBV20-1
ASRTISFGQGAYEQY,TRBV10-2
ASSSYGYT,TRBV12-3/TRBV12-4
ASSLAPGDNQPQH,TRBV5-1
ASSRTDSSNQPQH,TRBV28
ASSSDRATNTIY,TRBV7-9
ASSMTGASNQPQH,TRBV27
ASSLYSLNEQF,TRBV6-4
ASSLPGQGYT,TRBV12-3/TRBV12-4
ASSAGRGPTNEKLF,TRBV5-8
ASSPGQGLVNIQY,TRBV5-6
ASSEFRAQGQPQH,TRBV2
ASSRAGGYGYT,TRBV7-8
ASSPGVSYNEQF,TRBV7-7
ASSYSRRETLVNTEAF,TRBV6-2/TRBV6-3
SVEDRGGGGQETQY,TRBV29-1
ASTDEFGPETEAF,TRBV5-6
ASSRGTGPYGYT,TRBV18
ASSLQGPTNEKLF,TRBV5-4
ASKEGTNYGYT,TRBV19
ASNSEGGHGQPQH,TRBV9
ASSLAPGPYGYT,TRBV7-2
ASSDTRGPFGPLRTDTQY,TRBV9